These 27 T cell receptor beta chains were sequenced from one sample in a study of blood T cell repertoires in COVID-19. The method was immunoSEQ multiplex PCR; TCRdb's version includes in-frame clones alone and lacks a portion of them. The sample lists approximately 300,000 clones, approximately 90% occurring once. The sample taken for sequencing was PBMCs or T cells enriched from blood (not recorded which). The receptors derive from a woman between 25 and 40 years old who had been exposed to COVID-19.

The chain recombines TRBV29-1 with TRBJ1-1; TRBD1 aligns across 7 bases. Trimming at V came to 4 bases and at J to 4 bases, leaving 3 bases not matched to a gene. Germline CDR1 SQVTM, CDR2 ANQGSEA. CDR3 length: 12 amino acids. The CDR3 protein is CSVGRGPTEAFF. CDR3 nucleotides: TGCAGCGTTGGGAGGGGGCCCACTGAAGCTTTCTTT.

This clone has more than one count but fewer than ten. This chain joins TRBV2 and TRBJ1-2, with D unresolved. Germline loops: CDR1 SNHLY, CDR2 FYNNEI. The CDR3 has 10 residues. The germline V and J ends were trimmed by 6 bases and 7 bases, with 6 bases remaining between them. CDR3 protein: CASRRSGYTF. DNA for the CDR3: TGTGCCAGCAGGCGATCTGGCTACACCTTC.

The chain uses TRBV15 and TRBJ1-3, with a tentative D call TRBD1 (5 bases). Trimming stripped 3 bases from V and 0 bases from J, with 12 bases between. CDR1 and CDR2 from the germline V gene are LNHNV and YYDKDF (reference sequence). The CDR3 runs to 16 residues. Here the CDR3 reads CATSSRQSSSGNTIYF. In nucleotides, the CDR3 is TGTGCCACCAGCAGCCGACAGTCGAGCTCTGGAAACACCATATATTTT. The full variable domain, in which reference TRBV15 and TRBJ1-3 provide the parts outside the CDR3, is DAMVIQNPRYQVTQFGKPVTLSCSQTLNHNVMYWYQQKSSQAPKLLFHYYDKDFNNEADTPDNFQSRRPNTSFCFLDIRSPGLGDTAMYLCATSSRQSSSGNTIYFGEGSWLTVV.

This chain connects TRBV7-2 to TRBJ2-1; D is ambiguous. From germline, CDR1 is SGHTA and CDR2 FQGNSA. Trimming took off 4 bases at V and 0 bases at J, with 4 bases between the two ends. This CDR3 is built from 13 residues. In DNA form, the CDR3 reads TGTGCCAGCAGCTGGAGCTCCTACAATGAGCAGTTCTTC. This sequence encodes CASSWSSYNEQFF.

In DNA form, the CDR3 reads TGTGCCAGTAGTATGAGGACAGGGTCAGATACGCAGTATTTT. It yields the protein CASSMRTGSDTQYF. The chain couples TRBV19 to TRBJ2-3; 8 nucleotides line up with TRBD1. J gave up 4 bases and V 3 bases, and 3 bases lay outside the gene matches. CDR3 length equals 14 residues. Germline CDR1 is LNHDA and CDR2 is SQIVND (reference sequence).

The chain employs TRBV24-1 and TRBJ2-1; TRBD2 aligns across 12 bases. After removal of 7 bases from V and 2 bases from J, the junction contained 11 bases not matched to a gene. The CDR3 totals 18 residues. Germline V gene sequence: CDR1 KGHDR, CDR2 SFDVKD. The CDR3 bases are TGTGCCACCAGCCTACTAGCGGGGGGACAAATAACCTACAATGAGCAGTTCTTC. It specifies CATSLLAGGQITYNEQFF.

The V and J genes are TRBV7-9 and TRBJ2-1; weak D call: TRBD1 (5 bases). The germline V gene has CDR1 SEHNR and CDR2 FQNEAQ (reference sequence). V shed 7 bases and J shed 10 bases, with 20 bases lying between them. This CDR3 has 14 amino acids. The CDR3 reads CASTLGAGVTEQFF. CDR3 DNA sequence: TGTGCCAGCACCCTAGGGGCTGGGGTTACCGAGCAGTTCTTC.

The chain recombines TRBV18 with TRBJ2-1, with TRBD2 matching 11 bases. V trimming: 5 bases; J trimming: 7 bases; junction bases outside the gene matches: 10. CDR1 KGHSH and CDR2 LQKENI come from the germline V gene. The CDR3 sequence is 16 residues long. CDR3 in amino acids: CASSRGTSGDLNEQFF. In DNA, the CDR3 is TGTGCCAGCTCAAGGGGGACTAGCGGCGATTTAAATGAGCAGTTCTTC.

This clone was observed a single time. V usage is TRBV2 and J usage is TRBJ1-3; the D gene is possibly TRBD1 (5 bases). This CDR3 has 15 residues. Germline CDR1 reads SNHLY; CDR2 reads FYNNEI. V lost 2 bases, J lost 0 bases, and 8 bases lay in between. The CDR3 DNA is TGTGCCAGCAGTGAACAGGGTCTCTCTGGAAACACCATATATTTT. This encodes CASSEQGLSGNTIYF.

The chain is built from TRBV19 and TRBJ2-5; D is possibly TRBD2 (6 bases). This CDR3 is 14 amino acids long. Germline CDR1 reads LNHDA; CDR2 reads SQIVND (reference sequence). V lost 4 bases, J lost 5 bases, and 14 bases lay in between. Here the CDR3 reads CASSTQGGGETQYF. The CDR3 bases are TGTGCCAGTAGTACCCAGGGAGGAGGTGAGACCCAGTACTTC. Full variable domain (rest looked up from reference TRBV19 and TRBJ2-5): DGGITQSPKYLFRKEGQNVTLSCEQNLNHDAMYWYRQDPGQGLRLIYYSQIVNDFQKGDIAEGYSVSREKKESFPLTVTSAQKNPTAFYLCASSTQGGGETQYFGPGTRLLVL.

The chain joins TRBV5-1 to TRBJ2-1; 8 nucleotides match TRBD2. Germline CDR1 reads SGHRS; CDR2 reads YFSETQ. The ends lost 1 base at V and 4 bases at J; junction bases unmatched: 7. This CDR3 spans 16 amino acids. The CDR3 here is CASSLPTGTRYNEQFF. CDR3 nucleotide sequence: TGCGCCAGCAGCTTGCCCACCGGGACTAGGTACAATGAGCAGTTCTTC. Full variable domain (missing parts from reference TRBV5-1 and TRBJ2-1): KAGVTQTPRYLIKTRGQQVTLSCSPISGHRSVSWYQQTPGQGLQFLFEYFSETQRNKGNFPGRFSGRQFSNSRSEMNVSTLELGDSALYLCASSLPTGTRYNEQFFGPGTRLTVL.

The J gene is TRBJ1-5, the V gene TRBV7-6, with 7 bases fitting TRBD1. J lost 4 bases, V lost 0 bases, and 12 bases had no gene match. This CDR3 spans 18 amino acids. Germline assignment: CDR1 SGHVS and CDR2 FNYEAQ. The CDR3: CASSLALRGPADNQPQHF. The CDR3 nucleotides are TGTGCCAGCAGCTTAGCGCTTAGGGGGCCGGCGGATAATCAGCCCCAGCATTTT.

The genes are TRBV6-5 and TRBJ1-5; D remains ambiguous. The V and J ends lost 0 bases and 9 bases respectively, with 9 bases between them. This CDR3 spans 13 amino acids. Looked up from germline, CDR1 is MNHEY and CDR2 is SVGAGI. This chain's CDR3 is CASSYSPRGPQHF. The CDR3 nucleotides are TGTGCCAGCAGTTACTCGCCGCGTGGGCCCCAGCATTTT.

This chain links TRBV27 with TRBJ1-5, with a weak D call TRBD1 (5 bases). Germline V gene sequence: CDR1 MNHEY, CDR2 SMNVEV (reference sequence). Trimming shortened V by 8 bases and J by 2 bases, and 19 bases separated the two germline ends. The CDR3 extends over 16 amino acids. CDR3 amino acids: CASGSPVGPRNQPQHF. CDR3 bases: TGTGCCAGCGGTTCACCCGTGGGGCCTCGCAATCAGCCCCAGCATTTT.

The chain joins TRBV7-9 to TRBJ2-7; 8 nucleotides match TRBD1. The germline V gene encodes CDR1 SEHNR and CDR2 FQNEAQ (reference sequence). The CDR3 is 15 amino acids. Germline trimming cut 0 bases from V and 1 base from J; bases unmatched to any gene: 2. The DNA of the CDR3 is TGTGCCAGCAGCTTAGCGAACAGGGGGTCCTACGAGCAGTACTTC. Translating gives CASSLANRGSYEQYF.

The chain links TRBV19 to TRBJ1-6; the match to TRBD1 covers 7 bases. V trimming: 1 base; J trimming: 7 bases; junction bases outside the gene matches: 1. From germline, CDR1 is LNHDA and CDR2 SQIVND (reference sequence). The CDR3 contains 14 residues. The DNA of the CDR3 is TGTGCCAGTAGTATAGGACAGGGCAATTCACCCCTCCACTTT. Translated: CASSIGQGNSPLHF.

V and J are TRBV29-1 and TRBJ2-1; 7 nucleotides match TRBD2. V shed 4 bases and J 4 bases; nucleotides not matched to a gene: 7. Germline V gene lookup returns CDR1 SQVTM and CDR2 ANQGSEA. The CDR3 totals 14 residues. CDR3 DNA: TGCAGCGTTGCAAGCGGGGCCGTTTACAATGAGCAGTTCTTC. Translated, it gives CSVASGAVYNEQFF.

The gene calls are TRBV5-6 and TRBJ1-5, with D uncertain. The CDR3 extends over 14 amino acids. V was clipped by 4 bases and J by 7 bases, with 15 bases between them. Germline CDR1 SGHDT, CDR2 YYEEEE. The CDR3 bases are TGTGCCAGCAGCCGTCGGGGTTCCAACCAGCCCCAGCATTTT. It specifies CASSRRGSNQPQHF.

The gene calls are TRBV5-1 and TRBJ1-3; TRBD1 might be the D (6 bases). The CDR3 length is 14 residues. The V end was cut by 4 bases, the J end by 0 bases, with 8 bases between. Germline V lookup: CDR1 SGHRS, CDR2 YFSETQ. The CDR3 DNA reads as TGCGCCAGCAGCCCGGACAGCTCTGGAAACACCATATATTTT. Its translation: CASSPDSSGNTIYF.

The CDR3 here is CASSYGAGLPTQYF. In DNA, the CDR3 is TGTGCCAGCAGTTACGGTGCAGGGCTTCCTACGCAGTATTTT. The chain combines TRBV6-5 with TRBJ2-3; weak D call: TRBD1 (5 bases). This CDR3 comprises 14 residues. Trimming took off 2 bases at V and 8 bases at J, with 14 bases between the two ends. The germline gives CDR1 MNHEY, CDR2 SVGAGI.

The genes are TRBV3-1 (or the pseudogene TRBV3-2) and TRBJ1-2, with 9 bases identical to TRBD1. The V segment lost 4 bases and the J segment 4 bases; nucleotides outside the gene matches: 13. This CDR3 comprises 17 residues. Germline V lookup: CDR1 LGHDT, CDR2 YNNKEL (reference sequence). This chain's CDR3 is CASSRSLTGGLGYGYTF. As DNA, the CDR3 is TGTGCCAGCAGCCGATCATTGACAGGGGGGTTAGGCTATGGCTACACCTTC.

The chain uses TRBV5-4 and TRBJ2-5; D is ambiguous. With 1 base removed from V and 5 bases from J, the gap between germline ends came to 9 bases. CDR1 and CDR2 (germline): SGHNT, YYREEE (reference sequence). The CDR3 runs 13 residues. CDR3 DNA sequence: TGTGCCAGCAGCTTGAAAGGAGTTGAGACCCAGTACTTC. It encodes CASSLKGVETQYF.

The gene calls are TRBV19 and TRBJ1-5; a possible D gene is TRBD1 (6 bases). Trimming took 3 bases from V and 2 from J, leaving 14 bases between them. Germline-derived CDR1 and CDR2 are LNHDA and SQIVND (reference sequence). CDR3 size: 16 residues. This CDR3 is CASSILGARGNQPQHF. CDR3 coding DNA: TGTGCCAGTAGTATTTTGGGGGCGCGTGGCAATCAGCCCCAGCATTTT.

The rearrangement joins TRBV5-1 to TRBJ2-5; 8 nucleotides line up with TRBD1. Looked up from germline, CDR1 is SGHRS and CDR2 is YFSETQ. The CDR3 consists of 16 residues. The J segment lost 5 bases and the V segment lost 2 bases, leaving 11 bases of the junction unmatched. The CDR3 bases are TGCGCCAGCAGCTTTGGTTGGCAGGGGGCAAGTGAGACCCAGTACTTC. This codes for CASSFGWQGASETQYF.

This sequence joins TRBV5-5 and TRBJ1-6, with D possibly being TRBD1 (5 bases). Germline values: CDR1 SGHKS, CDR2 YYEKEE (reference sequence). V was pared by 2 bases and J by 5 bases, with 23 bases between. This CDR3 has 19 residues. The CDR3 DNA is TGTGCCAGCAGCTTTGCACCCGGGAGGGGTATTCAGGATAATTCACCCCTCCACTTT. It codes for CASSFAPGRGIQDNSPLHF. The complete variable domain, with remaining parts taken from reference TRBV5-5 and TRBJ1-6, reads DAGVTQSPTHLIKTRGQQVTLRCSPISGHKSVSWYQQVLGQGPQFIFQYYEKEERGRGNFPDRFSARQFPNYSSELNVNALLLGDSALYLCASSFAPGRGIQDNSPLHFGNGTRLTVT.

The chain is built from TRBV12-3 or TRBV12-4 and TRBJ2-5, with a possible D match to TRBD2 (6 bases). The V and J ends lost 5 bases and 5 bases respectively, with 12 bases between them. The CDR3 runs 13 residues. CDR3 coding DNA: TGTGCCAGCAGTACCCCGGGGGTGGAGACCCAGTACTTC. Protein product: CASSTPGVETQYF.

This clone has only one observation. The V call is TRBV7-2, the J call TRBJ1-5, with D perhaps TRBD1 (6 bases). In germline, CDR1 is SGHTA, CDR2 FQGNSA. V dropped 5 bases and J dropped 1 base, with 9 bases sitting between them. The CDR3 runs to 14 residues. DNA of the CDR3: TGTGCCAGCAGCGTCAGGGGAAGCAATCAGCCCCAGCATTTT. It codes for CASSVRGSNQPQHF. The whole variable domain, remainder taken from reference TRBV7-2 and TRBJ1-5, is GAGVSQSPSNKVTEKGKDVELRCDPISGHTALYWYRQSLGQGLEFLIYFQGNSAPDKSGLPSDRFSAERTGGSVSTLTIQRTQQEDSAVYLCASSVRGSNQPQHFGDGTRLSIL.